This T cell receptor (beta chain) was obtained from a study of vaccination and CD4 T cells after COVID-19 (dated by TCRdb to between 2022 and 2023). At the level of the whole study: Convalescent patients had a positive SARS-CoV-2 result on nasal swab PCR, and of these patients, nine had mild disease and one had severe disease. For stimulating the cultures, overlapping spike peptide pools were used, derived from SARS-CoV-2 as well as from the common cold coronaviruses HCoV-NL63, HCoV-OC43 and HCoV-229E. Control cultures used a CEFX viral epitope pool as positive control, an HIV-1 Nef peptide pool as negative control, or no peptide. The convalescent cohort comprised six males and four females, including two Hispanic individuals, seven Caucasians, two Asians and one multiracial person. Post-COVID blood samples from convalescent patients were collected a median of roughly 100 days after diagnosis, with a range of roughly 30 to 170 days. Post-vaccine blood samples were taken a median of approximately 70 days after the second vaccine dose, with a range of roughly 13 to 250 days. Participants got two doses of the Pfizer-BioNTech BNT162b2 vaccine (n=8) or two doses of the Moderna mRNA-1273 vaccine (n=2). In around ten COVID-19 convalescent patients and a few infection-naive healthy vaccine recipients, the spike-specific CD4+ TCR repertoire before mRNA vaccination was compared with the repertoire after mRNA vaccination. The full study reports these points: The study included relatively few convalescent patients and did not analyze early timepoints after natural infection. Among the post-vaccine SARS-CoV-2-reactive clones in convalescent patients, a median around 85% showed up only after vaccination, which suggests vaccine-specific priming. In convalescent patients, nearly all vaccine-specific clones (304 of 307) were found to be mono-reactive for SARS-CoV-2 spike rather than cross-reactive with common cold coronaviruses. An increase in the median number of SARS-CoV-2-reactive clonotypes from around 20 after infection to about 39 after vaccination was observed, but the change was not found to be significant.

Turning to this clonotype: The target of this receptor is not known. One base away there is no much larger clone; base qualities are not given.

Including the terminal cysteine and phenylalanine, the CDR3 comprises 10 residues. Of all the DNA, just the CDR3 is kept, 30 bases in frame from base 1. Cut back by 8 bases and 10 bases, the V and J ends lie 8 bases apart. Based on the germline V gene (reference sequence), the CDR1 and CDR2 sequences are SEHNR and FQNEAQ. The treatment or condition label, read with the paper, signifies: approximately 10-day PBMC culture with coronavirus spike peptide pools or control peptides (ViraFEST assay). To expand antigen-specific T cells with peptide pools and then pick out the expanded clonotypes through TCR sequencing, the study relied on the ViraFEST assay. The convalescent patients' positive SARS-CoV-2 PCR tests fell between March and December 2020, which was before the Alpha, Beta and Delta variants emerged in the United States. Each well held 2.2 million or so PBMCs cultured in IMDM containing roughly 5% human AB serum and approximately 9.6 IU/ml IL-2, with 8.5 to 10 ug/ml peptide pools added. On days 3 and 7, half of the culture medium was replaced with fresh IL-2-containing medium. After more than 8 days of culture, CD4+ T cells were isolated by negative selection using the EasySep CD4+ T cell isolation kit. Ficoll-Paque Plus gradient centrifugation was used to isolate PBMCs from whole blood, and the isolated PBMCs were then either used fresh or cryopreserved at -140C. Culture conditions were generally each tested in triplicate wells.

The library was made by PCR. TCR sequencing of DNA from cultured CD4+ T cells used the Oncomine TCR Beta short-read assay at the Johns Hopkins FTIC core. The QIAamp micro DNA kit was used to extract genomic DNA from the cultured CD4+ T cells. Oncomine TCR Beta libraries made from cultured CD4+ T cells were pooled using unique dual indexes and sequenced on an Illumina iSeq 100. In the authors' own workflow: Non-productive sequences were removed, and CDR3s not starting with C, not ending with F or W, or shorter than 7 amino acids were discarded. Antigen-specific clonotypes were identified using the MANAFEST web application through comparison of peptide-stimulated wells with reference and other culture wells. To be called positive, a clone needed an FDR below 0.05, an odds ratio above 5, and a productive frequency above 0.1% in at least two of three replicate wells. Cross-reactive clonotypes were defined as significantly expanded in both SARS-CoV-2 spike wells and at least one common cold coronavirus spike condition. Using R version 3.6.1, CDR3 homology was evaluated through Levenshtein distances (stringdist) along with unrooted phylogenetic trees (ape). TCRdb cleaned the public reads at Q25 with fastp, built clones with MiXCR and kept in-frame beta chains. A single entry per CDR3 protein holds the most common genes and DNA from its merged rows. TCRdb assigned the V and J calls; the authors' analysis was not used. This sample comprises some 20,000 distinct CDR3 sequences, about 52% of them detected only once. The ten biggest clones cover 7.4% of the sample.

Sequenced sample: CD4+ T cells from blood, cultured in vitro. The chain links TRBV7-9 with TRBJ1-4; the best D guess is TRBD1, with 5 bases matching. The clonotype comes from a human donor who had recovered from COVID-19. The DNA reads TGTGCCAGCGCCGACAGAAAACTGTTTTTT. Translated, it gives CASADRKLFF.